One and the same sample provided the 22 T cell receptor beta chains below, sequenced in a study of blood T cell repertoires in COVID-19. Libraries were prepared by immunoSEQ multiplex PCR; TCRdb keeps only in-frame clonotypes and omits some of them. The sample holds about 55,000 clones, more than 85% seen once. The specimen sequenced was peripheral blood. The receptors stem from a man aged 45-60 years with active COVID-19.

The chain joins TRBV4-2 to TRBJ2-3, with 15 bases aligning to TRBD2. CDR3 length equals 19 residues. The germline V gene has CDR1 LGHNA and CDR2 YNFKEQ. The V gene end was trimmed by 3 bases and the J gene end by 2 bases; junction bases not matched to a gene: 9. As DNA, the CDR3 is TGTGCCAGCAGCCAGAGGACTAGCGGGGGGGCCGGGGTCACAGATACGCAGTATTTT. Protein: CASSQRTSGGAGVTDTQYF.

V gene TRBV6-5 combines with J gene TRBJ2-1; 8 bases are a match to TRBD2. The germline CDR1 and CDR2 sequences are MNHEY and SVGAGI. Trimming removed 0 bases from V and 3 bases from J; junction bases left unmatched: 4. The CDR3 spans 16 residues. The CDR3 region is CASSYSLAGGYNEQFF. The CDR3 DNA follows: TGTGCCAGCAGTTACTCTCTAGCGGGCGGCTACAATGAGCAGTTCTTC.

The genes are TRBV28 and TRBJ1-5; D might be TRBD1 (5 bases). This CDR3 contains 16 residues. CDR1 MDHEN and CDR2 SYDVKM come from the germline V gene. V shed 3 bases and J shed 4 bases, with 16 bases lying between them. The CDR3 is CASSFIQGGYNQPQHF. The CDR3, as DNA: TGTGCCAGCAGTTTCATCCAGGGAGGGTATAATCAGCCCCAGCATTTT.

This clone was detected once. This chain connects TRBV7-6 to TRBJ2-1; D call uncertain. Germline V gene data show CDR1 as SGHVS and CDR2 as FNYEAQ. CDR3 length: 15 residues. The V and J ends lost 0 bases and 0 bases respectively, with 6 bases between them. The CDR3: CASSLAAGSYNEQFF. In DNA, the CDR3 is TGTGCCAGCAGCTTAGCAGCAGGCTCCTACAATGAGCAGTTCTTC.

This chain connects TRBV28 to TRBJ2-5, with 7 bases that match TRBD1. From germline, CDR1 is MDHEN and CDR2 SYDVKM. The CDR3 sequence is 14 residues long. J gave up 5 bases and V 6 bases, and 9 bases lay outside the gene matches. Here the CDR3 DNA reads TGTGCCAGCAGGATCTCAGGGGGAAGGGAGACCCAGTACTTC. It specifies CASRISGGRETQYF. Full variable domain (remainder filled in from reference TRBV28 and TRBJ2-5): DVKVTQSSRYLVKRTGEKVFLECVQDMDHENMFWYRQDPGLGLRLIYFSYDVKMKEKGDIPEGYSVSREKKERFSLILESASTNQTSMYLCASRISGGRETQYFGPGTRLLVL.

The CDR3 loop reads CASSLTGLTEAFF. As DNA, the CDR3 is TGTGCCAGCAGTTTGACAGGGCTCACTGAAGCTTTCTTT. The chain has TRBV6-5 and TRBJ1-1; 7 nucleotides match TRBD1. CDR3 length: 13 amino acids. The J segment lost 4 bases and the V segment lost 4 bases, leaving 3 bases of the junction unmatched. Germline loops: CDR1 MNHEY, CDR2 SVGAGI.

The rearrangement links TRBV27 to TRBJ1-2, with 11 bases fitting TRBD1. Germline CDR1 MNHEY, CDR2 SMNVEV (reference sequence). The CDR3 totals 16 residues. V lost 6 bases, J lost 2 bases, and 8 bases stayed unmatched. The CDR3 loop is CASRVSGTGGNYGYTF. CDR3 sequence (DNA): TGTGCCAGCAGGGTTTCCGGGACAGGGGGAAACTATGGCTACACCTTC.

The CDR3 protein is CASSPEAGVTGELFF. CDR3 DNA: TGTGCCAGCAGCCCCGAAGCGGGAGTCACCGGGGAGCTGTTTTTT. V is TRBV5-4 and J is TRBJ2-2; TRBD2 matches at 8 bases. CDR1 and CDR2 (germline): SGHNT, YYREEE (reference sequence). The CDR3 has 15 amino acids. The V segment lost 4 bases and the J segment 4 bases; nucleotides outside the gene matches: 6.

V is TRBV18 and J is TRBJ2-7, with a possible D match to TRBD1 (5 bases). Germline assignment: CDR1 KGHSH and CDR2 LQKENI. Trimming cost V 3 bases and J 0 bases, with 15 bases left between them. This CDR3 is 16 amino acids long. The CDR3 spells CASSPKSGRASYEQYF. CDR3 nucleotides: TGTGCCAGCTCACCGAAGTCGGGCAGGGCCTCCTACGAGCAGTACTTC.

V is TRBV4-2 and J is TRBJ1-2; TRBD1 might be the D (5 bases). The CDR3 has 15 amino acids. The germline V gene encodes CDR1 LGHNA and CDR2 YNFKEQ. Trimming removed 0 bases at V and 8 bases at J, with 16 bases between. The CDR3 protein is CASSQEAGGDGGYTF. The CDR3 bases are TGTGCCAGCAGCCAAGAGGCTGGGGGGGACGGCGGCTACACCTTC.

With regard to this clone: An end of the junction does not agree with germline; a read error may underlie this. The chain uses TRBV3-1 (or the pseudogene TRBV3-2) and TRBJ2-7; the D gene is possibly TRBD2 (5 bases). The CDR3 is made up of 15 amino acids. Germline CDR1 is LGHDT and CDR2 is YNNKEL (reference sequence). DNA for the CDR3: TGTGCCAGCAGCCAAGGAATAGCTAGCTCCTCCGAGCAGTACTTC. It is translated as CASSQGIASSSEQYF.

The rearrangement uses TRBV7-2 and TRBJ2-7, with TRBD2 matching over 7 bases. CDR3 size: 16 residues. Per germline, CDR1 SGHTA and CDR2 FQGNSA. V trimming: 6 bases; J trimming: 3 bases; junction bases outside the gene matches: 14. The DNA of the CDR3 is TGTGCCAGCAGTTCTCGGCGTGGCGGGAGAAACTACGAGCAGTACTTC. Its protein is CASSSRRGGRNYEQYF.

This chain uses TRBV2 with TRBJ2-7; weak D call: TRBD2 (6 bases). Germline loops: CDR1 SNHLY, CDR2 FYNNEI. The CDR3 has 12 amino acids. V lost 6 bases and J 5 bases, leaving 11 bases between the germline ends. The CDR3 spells CASSKTGDEQYF. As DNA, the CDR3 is TGTGCCAGCAGCAAAACGGGGGACGAGCAGTACTTC.

The CDR3 sequence: CASSLSALASFNEQFF. The CDR3 DNA reads TGTGCCAGCAGCTTAAGCGCCCTAGCCTCATTTAATGAGCAGTTCTTC. The V call is TRBV7-2, the J call TRBJ2-1; D may be TRBD2 (5 bases). This CDR3 has 16 amino acids. Trimming removed 2 bases at V and 7 bases at J, with 18 bases between. CDR1 and CDR2 (germline): SGHTA, FQGNSA. Supplemented by reference TRBV7-2 and TRBJ2-1, the full variable domain reads GAGVSQSPSNKVTEKGKDVELRCDPISGHTALYWYRQSLGQGLEFLIYFQGNSAPDKSGLPSDRFSAERTGGSVSTLTIQRTQQEDSAVYLCASSLSALASFNEQFFGPGTRLTVL.

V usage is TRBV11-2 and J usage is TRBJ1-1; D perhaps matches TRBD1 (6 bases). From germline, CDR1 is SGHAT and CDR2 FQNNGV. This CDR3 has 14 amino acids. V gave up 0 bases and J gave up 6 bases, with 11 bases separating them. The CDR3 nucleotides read TGTGCCAGCAGCTTAGAGGGCAGGGGCGCTGAAGCTTTCTTT. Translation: CASSLEGRGAEAFF. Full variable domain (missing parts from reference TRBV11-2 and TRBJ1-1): EAGVAQSPRYKIIEKRQSVAFWCNPISGHATLYWYQQILGQGPKLLIQFQNNGVVDDSQLPKDRFSAERLKGVDSTLKIQPAKLEDSAVYLCASSLEGRGAEAFFGQGTRLTVV.

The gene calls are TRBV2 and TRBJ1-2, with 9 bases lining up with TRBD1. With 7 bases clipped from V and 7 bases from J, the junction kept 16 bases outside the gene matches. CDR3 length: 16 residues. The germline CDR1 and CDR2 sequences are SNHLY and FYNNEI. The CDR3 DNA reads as TGTGCCAGCATATCAGACAGGGGGATGACTATGGGTGGCTACACCTTC. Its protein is CASISDRGMTMGGYTF.

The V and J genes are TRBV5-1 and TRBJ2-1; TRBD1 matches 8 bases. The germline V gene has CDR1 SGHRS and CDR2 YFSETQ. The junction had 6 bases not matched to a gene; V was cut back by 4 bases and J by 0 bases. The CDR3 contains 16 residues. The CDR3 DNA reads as TGCGCCAGCAGCCCGGGACAGGTTAGCTCCTACAATGAGCAGTTCTTC. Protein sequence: CASSPGQVSSYNEQFF. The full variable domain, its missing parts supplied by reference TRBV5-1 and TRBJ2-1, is KAGVTQTPRYLIKTRGQQVTLSCSPISGHRSVSWYQQTPGQGLQFLFEYFSETQRNKGNFPGRFSGRQFSNSRSEMNVSTLELGDSALYLCASSPGQVSSYNEQFFGPGTRLTVL.

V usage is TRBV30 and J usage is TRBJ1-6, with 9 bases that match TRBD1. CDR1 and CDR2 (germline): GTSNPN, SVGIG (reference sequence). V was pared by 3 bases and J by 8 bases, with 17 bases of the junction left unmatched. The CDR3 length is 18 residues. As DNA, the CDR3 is TGTGCCTGGAGCGAGACAGGACAGGGGACGGTGTTGTATTCACCCCTCCACTTT. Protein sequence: CAWSETGQGTVLYSPLHF.

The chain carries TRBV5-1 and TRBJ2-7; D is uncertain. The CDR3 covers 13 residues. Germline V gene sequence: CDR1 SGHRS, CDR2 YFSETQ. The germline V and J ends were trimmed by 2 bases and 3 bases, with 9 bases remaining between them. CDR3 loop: CASSFAGDYEQYF. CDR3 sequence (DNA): TGCGCCAGCAGCTTCGCAGGTGACTACGAGCAGTACTTC.

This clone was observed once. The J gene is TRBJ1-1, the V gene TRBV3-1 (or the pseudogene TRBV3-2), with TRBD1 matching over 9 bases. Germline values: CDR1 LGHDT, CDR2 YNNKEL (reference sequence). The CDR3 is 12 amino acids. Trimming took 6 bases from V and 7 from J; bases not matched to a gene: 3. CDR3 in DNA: TGTGCCAGCAGTCGGACAGGGGATGAAGCTTTCTTT. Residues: CASSRTGDEAFF.

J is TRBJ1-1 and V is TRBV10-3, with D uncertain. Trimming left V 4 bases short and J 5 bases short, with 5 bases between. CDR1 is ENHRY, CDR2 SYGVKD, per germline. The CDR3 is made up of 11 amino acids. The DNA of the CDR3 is TGTGCCATCAGTGCGGGTACTGAAGCTTTCTTT. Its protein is CAISAGTEAFF.

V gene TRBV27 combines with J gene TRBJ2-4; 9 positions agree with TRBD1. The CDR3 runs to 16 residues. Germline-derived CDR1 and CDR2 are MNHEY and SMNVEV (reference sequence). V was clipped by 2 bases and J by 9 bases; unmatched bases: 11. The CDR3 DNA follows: TGTGCCAGCAGTTTAAAAGGACAGGGGTGGGATATCATTCAGTACTTC. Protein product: CASSLKGQGWDIIQYF.